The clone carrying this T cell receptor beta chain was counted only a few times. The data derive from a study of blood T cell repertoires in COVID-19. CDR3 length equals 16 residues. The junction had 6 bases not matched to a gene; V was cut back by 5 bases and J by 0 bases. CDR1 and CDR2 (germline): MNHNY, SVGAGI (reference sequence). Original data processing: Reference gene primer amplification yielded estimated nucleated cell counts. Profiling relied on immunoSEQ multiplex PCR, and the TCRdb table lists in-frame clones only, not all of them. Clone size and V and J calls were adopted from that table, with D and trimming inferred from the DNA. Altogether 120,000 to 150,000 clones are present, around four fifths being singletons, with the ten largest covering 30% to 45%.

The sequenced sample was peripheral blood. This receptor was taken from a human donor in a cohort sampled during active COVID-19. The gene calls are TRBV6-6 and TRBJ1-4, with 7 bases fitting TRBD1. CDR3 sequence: CASSQAGGATNEKLFF. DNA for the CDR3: TGTGCCAGCAGTCAAGCAGGGGGAGCAACTAATGAAAAACTGTTTTTT.